This record covers a single TCR beta chain. The antigen remains undetermined. The sample contains more than one DNA sequence encoding this CDR3. This sample stems from a study of shared clonotypes between healthy human individuals. Germline V gene lookup returns CDR1 MDHEN and CDR2 SYDVKM. The CDR3 sequence is 12 residues long. Trimming left V 3 bases short and J 6 bases short, with 6 bases between. Using immunoSEQ multiplex PCR, the repertoire was profiled, and TCRdb retains in-frame clones only, with some absent. The sample shows over 2 million clones, 85% to 95% of them seen only once. Study-wide points: It was observed that around 5% of naive CD4 clonotypes were shared across several donors.

The TCR sequence derives from a man between 18 and 35 years old in good health. Some clones in this sample may be carry-over from other donors' samples. The specimen was naive CD4+ T cells from PBMCs. Stated subset: CD45RA+ positively selected. The J gene is TRBJ1-5, the V gene TRBV28, with unresolved D. The CDR3 sequence is CASSLLGQPQHF. The CDR3 DNA reads TGTGCCAGCAGTTTGTTGGGTCAGCCCCAGCATTTT.